These 5 T cell receptor beta chains were sequenced from one sample in a study of memory CD4+ T cells and cytomegalovirus serostatus. Single viable CD3+CD4+CD8-CD45RO+ cells were sorted as the memory CD4+ T cells. Profiling relied on immunoSEQ multiplex PCR, and the TCRdb table lists in-frame clones only, not all of them. The table records about 59,000 clones, 81% of them present only once. The sequenced material came from memory CD4+ T cells from blood. The receptor source for this set is an adult in good health and CMV-seronegative.

CDR3 sequence reads: CASSRAGGANTGELFF. The CDR3 nucleotides are TGTGCCAGCAGCCGAGCGGGAGGGGCGAACACCGGGGAGCTGTTTTTT. The chain recombines TRBV7-2 with TRBJ2-2, with 10 bases aligning to TRBD2. CDR3 length: 16 amino acids. Germline values: CDR1 SGHTA, CDR2 FQGNSA. The ends lost 5 bases at V and 0 bases at J; junction bases unmatched: 3. Full variable domain (missing parts from reference TRBV7-2 and TRBJ2-2): GAGVSQSPSNKVTEKGKDVELRCDPISGHTALYWYRQSLGQGLEFLIYFQGNSAPDKSGLPSDRFSAERTGGSVSTLTIQRTQQEDSAVYLCASSRAGGANTGELFFGEGSRLTVL.

The genes are TRBV11-2 and TRBJ2-2, with TRBD1 matching over 8 bases. V shed 2 bases, J shed 6 bases, and the junction held 5 bases outside the gene matches. Germline CDR1 reads SGHAT; CDR2 reads FQNNGV. The CDR3 is made up of 15 amino acids. The CDR3 DNA follows: TGTGCCAGCAGCTTATTCAACAGGGGGGCCGGGGAGCTGTTTTTT. The encoded protein is CASSLFNRGAGELFF. The entire variable domain, with the rest obtained from reference TRBV11-2 and TRBJ2-2, is as follows: EAGVAQSPRYKIIEKRQSVAFWCNPISGHATLYWYQQILGQGPKLLIQFQNNGVVDDSQLPKDRFSAERLKGVDSTLKIQPAKLEDSAVYLCASSLFNRGAGELFFGEGSRLTVL.

This clone was counted only a few times. The J gene is TRBJ1-5, the V gene TRBV29-1; the match to TRBD1 covers 8 bases. The V gene's germline CDR1 is SQVTM and CDR2 ANQGSEA. The ends lost 7 bases at V and 3 bases at J; junction bases unmatched: 5. The CDR3 extends over 13 amino acids. The CDR3 DNA sequence: TGCAGCGCTGGGACAGGCCTCAATCAGCCCCAGCATTTT. Translation gives CSAGTGLNQPQHF.

This rearrangement joins TRBV4-1 to TRBJ2-5; D perhaps matches TRBD1 (6 bases). The V gene lost 3 bases and the J gene lost 6 bases, with 17 bases spanning the gap. The CDR3 contains 15 residues. Germline V CDR1 and CDR2: MGHRA, YSYEKL. CDR3 in DNA: TGCGCCAGCAGCCAGGACACCACAGGGAGACAGACCCAGTACTTC. This codes for CASSQDTTGRQTQYF.

The DNA of the CDR3 is TGCGCCAGCAGCTTGAACGCAGCTGGCGAGGTTCCTAACGAGCAGTACTTC. Residues: CASSLNAAGEVPNEQYF. The gene calls are TRBV5-1 and TRBJ2-7; D unclear. V was shortened by 1 base and J by 5 bases, with 22 bases between the two germline ends. Germline values: CDR1 SGHRS, CDR2 YFSETQ. The CDR3 is 17 residues long.